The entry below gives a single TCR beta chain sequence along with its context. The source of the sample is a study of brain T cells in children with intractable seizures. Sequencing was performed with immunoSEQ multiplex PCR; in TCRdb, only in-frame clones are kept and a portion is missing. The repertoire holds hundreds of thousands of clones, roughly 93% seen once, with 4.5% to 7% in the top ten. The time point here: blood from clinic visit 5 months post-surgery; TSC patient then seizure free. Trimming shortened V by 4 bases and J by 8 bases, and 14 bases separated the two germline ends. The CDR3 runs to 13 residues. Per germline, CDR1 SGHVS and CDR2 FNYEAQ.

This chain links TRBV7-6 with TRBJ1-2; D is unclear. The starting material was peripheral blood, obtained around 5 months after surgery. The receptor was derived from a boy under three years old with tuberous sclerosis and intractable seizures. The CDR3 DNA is TGTGCCAGCAGCTCGTGGGTTTCCGGGGGCTACACCTTC. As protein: CASSSWVSGGYTF. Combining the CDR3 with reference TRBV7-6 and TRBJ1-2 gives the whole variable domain GAGVSQSPRYKVTKRGQDVALRCDPISGHVSLYWYRQALGQGPEFLTYFNYEAQQDKSGLPNDRFSAERPEGSISTLTIQRTEQRDSAMYRCASSSWVSGGYTFGSGTRLTVV.